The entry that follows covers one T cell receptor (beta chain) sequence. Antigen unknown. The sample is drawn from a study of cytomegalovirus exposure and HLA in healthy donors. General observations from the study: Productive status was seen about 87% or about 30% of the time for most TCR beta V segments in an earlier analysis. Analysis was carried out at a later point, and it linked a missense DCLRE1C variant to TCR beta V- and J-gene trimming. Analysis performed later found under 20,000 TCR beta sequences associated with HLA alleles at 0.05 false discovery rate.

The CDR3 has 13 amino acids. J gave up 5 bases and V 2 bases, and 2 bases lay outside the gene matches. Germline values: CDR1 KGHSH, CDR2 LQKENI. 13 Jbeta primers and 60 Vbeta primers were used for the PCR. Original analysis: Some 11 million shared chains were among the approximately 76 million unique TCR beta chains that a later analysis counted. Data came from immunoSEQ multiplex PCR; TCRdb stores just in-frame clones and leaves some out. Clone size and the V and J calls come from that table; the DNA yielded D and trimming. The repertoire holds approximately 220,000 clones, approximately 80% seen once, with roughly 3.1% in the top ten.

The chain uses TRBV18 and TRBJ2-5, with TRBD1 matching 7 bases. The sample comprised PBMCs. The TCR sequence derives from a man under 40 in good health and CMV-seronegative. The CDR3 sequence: CASSPGTAETQYF. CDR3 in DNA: TGTGCCAGCTCACCAGGGACAGCCGAGACCCAGTACTTC. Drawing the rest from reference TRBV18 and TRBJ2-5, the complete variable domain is NAGVMQNPRHLVRRRGQEARLRCSPMKGHSHVYWYRQLPEEGLKFMVYLQKENIIDESGMPKERFSAEFPKEGPSILRIQQVVRGDSAAYFCASSPGTAETQYFGPGTRLLVL.